The 19 T cell receptor beta chains listed next were all sequenced from one sample in a study of molecular identifiers for immune sequencing clone quantification. TCRdb re-called the PCR reads through MiXCR, storing one row per CDR3 protein. In the table there are hundreds of thousands of distinct CDR3 sequences, about 20% of which are singletons. Sequenced material: naive CD8+ T cells from blood, with Jurkat cell RNA spiked in. The subset is: FACS-sorted CD8+CD4-CCR7+CD45RA+ naive T cells. The receptors stem from a human donor in good health. Some libraries in this study had Jurkat cell RNA spiked in.

V usage is TRBV30 and J usage is TRBJ2-3, with 9 bases matching TRBD1. Germline V gene sequence: CDR1 GTSNPN, CDR2 SVGIG (reference sequence). CDR3 length: 18 amino acids. With V trimmed by 0 bases and J by 0 bases, 10 bases remained unmatched. CDR3 residues: CAWSVDRGLTPSTDTQYF. Here the CDR3 DNA reads TGTGCCTGGAGTGTGGACAGGGGACTCACCCCAAGCACAGATACGCAGTATTTT.

The chain joins TRBV27 to TRBJ2-7; D may be TRBD1 (6 bases). Germline loops: CDR1 MNHEY, CDR2 SMNVEV (reference sequence). V lost 0 bases, J lost 2 bases, and 14 bases lay in between. The CDR3 is 16 amino acids. DNA of the CDR3: TGTGCCAGCAGTTTATCTGATCCAGGGGATCCCTACGAGCAGTACTTC. Translation: CASSLSDPGDPYEQYF.

This clonotype has ten or more counts. The chain joins TRBV28 to TRBJ1-2; D remains ambiguous. CDR3 size: 14 residues. CDR1 MDHEN and CDR2 SYDVKM come from the germline V gene. V shed 3 bases and J shed 2 bases, with 10 bases lying between them. The CDR3 reads CASSFRSDNYGYTF. The DNA of the CDR3 is TGTGCCAGCAGTTTTCGGTCAGACAACTATGGCTACACCTTC.

In this sample, this clonotype turned up many times. The CDR3 region is CASSLDRELAKNIQYF. The CDR3 bases are TGTGCCAGCAGCTTGGACAGGGAGTTGGCCAAAAACATTCAGTACTTC. The chain couples TRBV5-6 to TRBJ2-4, with D tentatively TRBD1 (6 bases). This CDR3 comprises 16 residues. Germline V lookup: CDR1 SGHDT, CDR2 YYEEEE. V shed 0 bases and J shed 1 base, with 11 bases lying between them.

This clonotype has ten or more counts. The DNA of the CDR3 is TGTGCCAGCAGCTTAGCAGGGGGCGGAGATACGCAGTATTTT. This translates into CASSLAGGGDTQYF. The chain has TRBV7-6 and TRBJ2-3; 7 positions agree with TRBD1. In germline, CDR1 is SGHVS, CDR2 FNYEAQ. The CDR3 is 14 residues long. J was trimmed by 5 bases and V by 0 bases; bases with no gene match: 2. The whole variable domain, filled in from reference TRBV7-6 and TRBJ2-3, reads GAGVSQSPRYKVTKRGQDVALRCDPISGHVSLYWYRQALGQGPEFLTYFNYEAQQDKSGLPNDRFSAERPEGSISTLTIQRTEQRDSAMYRCASSLAGGGDTQYFGPGTRLTVL.

This clonotype was found many times. The rearrangement joins TRBV29-1 to TRBJ2-3, with TRBD2 matching over 8 bases. Trimming at V came to 1 base and at J to 3 bases, leaving 9 bases not matched to a gene. The CDR3 sequence is 16 residues long. Germline values: CDR1 SQVTM, CDR2 ANQGSEA. DNA for the CDR3: TGCAGCGTTGAAGGTCGGCTAGCGGGCTTGACAGATACGCAGTATTTT. It specifies CSVEGRLAGLTDTQYF.

This clonotype was picked up a small number of times. This chain links TRBV9 with TRBJ1-2, with 7 bases aligning to TRBD1. CDR3 length: 16 residues. Trimming removed 2 bases from V and 6 bases from J; junction bases left unmatched: 13. Germline CDR1 SGDLS, CDR2 YYNGEE. CDR3 in DNA: TGTGCCAGCAGCGTCTCTCCCGACAGGGAAAGAGATGGCTACACCTTC. As protein: CASSVSPDRERDGYTF.

This clonotype was counted only a few times. Being one base from a much bigger clone, this may be a read error. The V and J genes are TRBV5-1 and TRBJ2-5, with unresolved D. The CDR3 extends over 13 amino acids. Germline values: CDR1 SGHRS, CDR2 YFSETQ. V was trimmed by 0 bases and J by 3 bases, leaving 6 bases between them. CDR3 region: CASSLESEETQYF. CDR3 coding DNA: TGCGCCAGCAGCTTGGAGTCTGAAGAGACCCAGTACTTC.

This clonotype was seen at least ten times. The chain links TRBV4-3 to TRBJ1-3; a possible D gene is TRBD1 (6 bases). CDR3 length equals 15 residues. Trimming cost V 4 bases and J 0 bases, with 10 bases left between them. In germline, CDR1 is LGHNA, CDR2 YSLEER. CDR3 nucleotides: TGCGCCAGCAGCCCCGGACAGTCCTCTGGAAACACCATATATTTT. The encoded protein is CASSPGQSSGNTIYF.

The chain is built from TRBV27 and TRBJ2-3, with D uncertain. Germline V CDR1 and CDR2: MNHEY, SMNVEV (reference sequence). The CDR3 extends over 12 amino acids. Trimming took off 5 bases at V and 5 bases at J, with 8 bases between the two ends. The CDR3 nucleotides read TGTGCCAGCAGTCCCAACATAGATACGCAGTATTTT. This codes for CASSPNIDTQYF.

This clonotype has a count of ten or more. This chain connects TRBV25-1 to TRBJ2-7; 7 nucleotides match TRBD2. The CDR3 spans 14 residues. Losses at the gene ends were 5 bases for V and 2 bases for J; bases not matched to a gene: 6. Germline values: CDR1 MGHDK, CDR2 SYGVNS. Here the CDR3 DNA reads TGTGCCAGCAGTCACCGGGACTATGCCTACGAGCAGTACTTC. It codes for CASSHRDYAYEQYF.

This clonotype was observed many times. V and J are TRBV19 and TRBJ2-7; 8 bases fit TRBD1. Losses at the gene ends were 6 bases for V and 1 base for J; bases not matched to a gene: 8. CDR1 and CDR2 from the germline V gene are LNHDA and SQIVND (reference sequence). This CDR3 has 15 residues. The CDR3 DNA reads TGTGCCAGTAGCCCAGGACAGGGTAATTCCTACGAGCAGTACTTC. As protein: CASSPGQGNSYEQYF. The variable domain in full, completed from reference TRBV19 and TRBJ2-7, reads DGGITQSPKYLFRKEGQNVTLSCEQNLNHDAMYWYRQDPGQGLRLIYYSQIVNDFQKGDIAEGYSVSREKKESFPLTVTSAQKNPTAFYLCASSPGQGNSYEQYFGPGTRLTVT.

This clonotype has at least ten counts. The CDR3 protein is CASSFLSLVTGANVLTF. DNA of the CDR3: TGTGCCAGCAGTTTTCTATCGCTAGTGACTGGGGCCAACGTCCTGACTTTC. This chain connects TRBV28 to TRBJ2-6, with no clear D. The CDR3 is made up of 17 amino acids. Germline CDR1 MDHEN, CDR2 SYDVKM. V shed 3 bases and J shed 2 bases, with 14 bases lying between them.

This clonotype was counted at least ten times. The rearrangement uses TRBV7-9 and TRBJ2-3; 8 bases agree with TRBD2. The V and J ends lost 5 bases and 3 bases, in that order; junction bases with no gene match: 16. CDR3 length: 18 residues. Germline lookup yields CDR1 SEHNR and CDR2 FQNEAQ (reference sequence). The CDR3 is CASSPAPPTGGPTDTQYF. The CDR3 DNA reads as TGTGCCAGCAGCCCAGCACCCCCAACGGGAGGGCCGACAGATACGCAGTATTTT.

Many counts were recorded for this clonotype. The V gene is TRBV20-1, the J gene TRBJ2-3; the D gene is possibly TRBD1 (5 bases). CDR1 DFQATT and CDR2 SNEGSKA come from the germline V gene (reference sequence). The CDR3 loop spans 14 amino acids. Trimming took 0 bases from V and 6 from J, leaving 13 bases between them. For the CDR3, the DNA is TGCAGTGCTAGAGAGCGCAGGGATGAGGATACGCAGTATTTT. Its protein product is CSARERRDEDTQYF.

Only a few counts were recorded for this clonotype. The rearrangement joins TRBV10-2 to TRBJ2-7, with 9 bases identical to TRBD2. With 4 bases clipped from V and 1 base from J, the junction kept 5 bases outside the gene matches. The CDR3 covers 15 residues. CDR1 is WSHSY, CDR2 SAAADI, per germline. The CDR3 protein is CASSGPGLASYEQYF. The CDR3 DNA is TGCGCCAGCAGTGGGCCGGGACTAGCTTCCTACGAGCAGTACTTC.

This clonotype has only one observation. The CDR3 ends on some other residue instead of the conserved phenylalanine or tryptophan, so this is likely a read error. The genes are TRBV4-3 and TRBJ1-2; no firm D call. CDR1 and CDR2 from the germline V gene are LGHNA and YSLEER. The CDR3 runs to 15 residues. CDR3: CASCQGSGSPRGYTL. The CDR3 nucleotides are TGCGCCAGCTGCCAAGGGTCAGGATCGCCGCGGGGCTACACCCTC.

Many counts were recorded for this clonotype. J is TRBJ1-1 and V is TRBV2; D is perhaps TRBD1 (6 bases). CDR3 size: 17 residues. The V end was cut by 5 bases, the J end by 2 bases, with 21 bases between. From germline, CDR1 is SNHLY and CDR2 FYNNEI. Here the CDR3 DNA reads TGTGCCAGCAGTCCGAGGGGGGCGGGGAACCCCAACACTGAAGCTTTCTTT. Its translation is CASSPRGAGNPNTEAFF.

This clonotype occurred many times. The chain employs TRBV27 and TRBJ2-3, with TRBD2 matching over 11 bases. V was clipped by 5 bases and J by 2 bases; unmatched bases: 6. There are 16 residues in the CDR3. CDR1 MNHEY and CDR2 SMNVEV come from the germline V gene (reference sequence). In DNA, the CDR3 is TGTGCCAGCAGTATACAGGGACTAGCGGTCACAGATACGCAGTATTTT. Translation gives CASSIQGLAVTDTQYF.